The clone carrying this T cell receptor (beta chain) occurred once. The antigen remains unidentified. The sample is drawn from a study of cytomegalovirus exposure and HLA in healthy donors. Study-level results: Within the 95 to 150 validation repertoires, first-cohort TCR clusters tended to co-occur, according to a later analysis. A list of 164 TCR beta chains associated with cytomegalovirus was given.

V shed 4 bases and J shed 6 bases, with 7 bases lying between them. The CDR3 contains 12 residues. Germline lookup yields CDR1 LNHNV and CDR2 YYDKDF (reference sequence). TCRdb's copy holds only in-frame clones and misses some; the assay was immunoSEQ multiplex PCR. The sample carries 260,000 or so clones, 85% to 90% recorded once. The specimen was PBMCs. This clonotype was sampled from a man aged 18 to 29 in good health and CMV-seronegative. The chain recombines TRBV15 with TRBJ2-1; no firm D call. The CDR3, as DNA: TGTGCCACCAGCACCGGCGGCAATGAGCAGTTCTTC. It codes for CATSTGGNEQFF.